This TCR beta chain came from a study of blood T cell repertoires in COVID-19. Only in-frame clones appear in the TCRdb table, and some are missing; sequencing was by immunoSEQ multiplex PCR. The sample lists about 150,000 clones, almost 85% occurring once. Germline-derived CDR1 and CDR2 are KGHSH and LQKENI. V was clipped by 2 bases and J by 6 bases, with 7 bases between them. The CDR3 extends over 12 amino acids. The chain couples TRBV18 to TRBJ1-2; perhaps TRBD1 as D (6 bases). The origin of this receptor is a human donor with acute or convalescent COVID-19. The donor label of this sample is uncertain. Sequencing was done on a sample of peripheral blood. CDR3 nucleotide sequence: TGTGCCAGCTCACCAAACAGGGATGGCTACACCTTC. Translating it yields CASSPNRDGYTF.